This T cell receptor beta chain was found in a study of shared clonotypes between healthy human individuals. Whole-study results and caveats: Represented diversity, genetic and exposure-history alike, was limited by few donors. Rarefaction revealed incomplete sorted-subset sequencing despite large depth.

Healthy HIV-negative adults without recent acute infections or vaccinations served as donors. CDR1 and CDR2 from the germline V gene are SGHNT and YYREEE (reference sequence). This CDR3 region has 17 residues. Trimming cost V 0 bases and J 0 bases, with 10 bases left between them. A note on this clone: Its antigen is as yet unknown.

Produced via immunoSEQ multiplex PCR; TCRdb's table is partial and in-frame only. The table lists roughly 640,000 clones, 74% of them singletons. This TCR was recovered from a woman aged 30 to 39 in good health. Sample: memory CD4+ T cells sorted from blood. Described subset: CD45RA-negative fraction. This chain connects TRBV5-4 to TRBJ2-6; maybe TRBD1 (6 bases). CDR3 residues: CASSLGDKLSGANVLTF. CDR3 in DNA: TGTGCCAGCAGCTTGGGGGACAAACTCTCTGGGGCCAACGTCCTGACTTTC.